This TCR beta chain was observed in a study of T-cell reconstitution after alpha-beta-depleted transplantation in children (dated by TCRdb to the mid-2010s). Concerning the study at large: Using TCR repertoire profiling, the study followed T-cell immune reconstitution in a quantitative way in children after TCRalphabeta/CD19-depleted allogeneic hematopoietic cell transplantation.

Study-wide conclusions, independent of this receptor: In some patients, the high TCRbeta diversity seen at day 60 was put down to recipient T cells and intrathymic progenitors that had survived conditioning. Apparently early alphabetaT-cell count recovery about two months after transplant reportedly relied on only several hundred rapidly expanded clones derived from non-depleted graft cells. Over the following months the frequencies of hyperexpanded clones went down, and after one year T-cell counts and TCRbeta diversity were mostly credited to newly produced T cells.

This clonotype was found many times. No antigen is known for it. No base-level quality is on record; no much larger clone is a single base apart. Per the publication, the treatment or condition label means: allogeneic hematopoietic cell transplantation with graft depleted of TCRalphabeta T cells and CD19 B cells. TCRalphabeta/CD19-depleted allogeneic hematopoietic cell grafts were given to the transplant recipients, all of whom were children. From the cysteine up to the phenylalanine, the CDR3 has a length of 17 residues. Only the CDR3 portion is preserved as DNA: 51 bases, with reading frame beginning at the first base. CDR1 and CDR2, per the germline V gene, are SGHTA and FQGNSA. Clipping removes 2 bases from V and 5 bases from J, with 12 as the unmatched junction base count. Libraries were made using PCR. These reads were obtained on an Illumina HiSeq 2500. TCR library preparation used molecular barcoding, with unique molecular identifiers applied to normalize quantification of the TCRbeta repertoire. The public reads were quality trimmed at Q25 with fastp and then assembled into clones with MiXCR by TCRdb, keeping productive beta chains. Identical CDR3 proteins give one entry, which carries the most common genes and DNA. Counted in this sample were roughly 70,000 distinct CDR3 sequences; 4.9% of them appeared once. The ten largest clones represent about 20% of the sample.

The sequence is built from TRBV7-2 and TRBJ2-5; 9 bases in the junction line up with TRBD2. The TCR was taken from a boy under three years old who had a stem cell transplant for acute myeloid leukemia, so the T cells may come from the graft donor. Sequenced here: PBMCs, mostly from graft donor cells, sampled 180 days after TCRalphabeta/CD19-depleted stem cell transplant. The sequence in DNA is TGTGCCAGCAGCTTATCTAGCGGGATAAGGCTTTACGAGACCCAGTACTTC. Its amino acids are CASSLSSGIRLYETQYF.